This entry features one TCR beta chain sequence. No antigen is known for it. The source of the sample is a study of cytomegalovirus exposure and HLA in healthy donors. The table came from immunoSEQ multiplex PCR; TCRdb's copy has only in-frame clones and leaves some out. The repertoire includes roughly 150,000 clones, about 89% of them detected once, and 2.5% to 4% sits in the top ten. Germline loops: CDR1 LGHNA, CDR2 YSLEER. The CDR3 contains 16 residues. The V gene lost 2 bases and the J gene lost 5 bases, with 16 bases spanning the gap. Study results and caveats: Published work reported that the classifier diagnosed cytomegalovirus status with high specificity and sensitivity.

The V and J genes are TRBV4-3 and TRBJ2-1, with D possibly matching TRBD1 (5 bases). This TCR derives from a woman aged 18-30 years in good health and CMV-seropositive. Sequencing was carried out using PBMCs. CDR3 in amino acids: CASSQTPAVTDNEQFF. The CDR3 DNA sequence: TGCGCCAGCAGCCAAACCCCCGCTGTGACAGACAATGAGCAGTTCTTC.